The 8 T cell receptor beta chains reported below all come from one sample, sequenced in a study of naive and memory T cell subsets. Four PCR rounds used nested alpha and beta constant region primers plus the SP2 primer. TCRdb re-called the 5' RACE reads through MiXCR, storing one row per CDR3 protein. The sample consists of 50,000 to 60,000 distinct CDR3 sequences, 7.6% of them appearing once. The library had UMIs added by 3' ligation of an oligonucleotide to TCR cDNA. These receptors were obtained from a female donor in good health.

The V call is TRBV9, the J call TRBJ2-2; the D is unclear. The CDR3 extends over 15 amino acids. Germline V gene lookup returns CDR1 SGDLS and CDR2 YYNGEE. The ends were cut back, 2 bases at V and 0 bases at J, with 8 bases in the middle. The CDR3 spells CASSVIPSNTGELFF. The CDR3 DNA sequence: TGTGCCAGCAGCGTTATCCCGTCGAACACCGGGGAGCTGTTTTTT.

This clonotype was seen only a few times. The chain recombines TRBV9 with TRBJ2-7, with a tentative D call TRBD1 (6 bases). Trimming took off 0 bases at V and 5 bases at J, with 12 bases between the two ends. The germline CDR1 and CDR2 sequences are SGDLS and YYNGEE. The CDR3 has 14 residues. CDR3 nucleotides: TGTGCCAGCAGCGTAGGCTGGACAGAAAACGAGCAGTACTTC. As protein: CASSVGWTENEQYF.

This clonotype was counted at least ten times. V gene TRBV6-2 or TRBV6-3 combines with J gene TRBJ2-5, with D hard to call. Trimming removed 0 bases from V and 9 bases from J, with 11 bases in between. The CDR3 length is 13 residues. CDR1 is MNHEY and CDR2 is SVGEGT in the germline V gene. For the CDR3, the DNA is TGTGCCAGCAGTTACTCGATGATACGGGCCCAGTACTTC. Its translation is CASSYSMIRAQYF.

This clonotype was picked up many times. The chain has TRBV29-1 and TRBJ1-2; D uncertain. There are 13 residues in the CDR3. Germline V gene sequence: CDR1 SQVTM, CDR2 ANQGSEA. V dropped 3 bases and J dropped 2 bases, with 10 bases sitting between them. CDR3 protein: CSVEPGPNYGYTF. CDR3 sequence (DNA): TGCAGCGTTGAGCCGGGTCCCAACTATGGCTACACCTTC. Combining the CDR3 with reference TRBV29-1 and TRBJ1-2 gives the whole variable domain SAVISQKPSRDICQRGTSLTIQCQVDSQVTMMFWYRQQPGQSLTLIATANQGSEATYESGFVIDKFPISRPNLTFSTLTVSNMSPEDSSIYLCSVEPGPNYGYTFGSGTRLTVV.

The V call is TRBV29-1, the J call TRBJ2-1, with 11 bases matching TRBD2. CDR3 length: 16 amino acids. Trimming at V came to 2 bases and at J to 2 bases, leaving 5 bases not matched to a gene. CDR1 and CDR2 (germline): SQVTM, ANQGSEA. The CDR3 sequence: CSVEPPGLAAYNEQFF. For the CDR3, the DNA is TGCAGCGTTGAACCCCCGGGACTAGCGGCCTACAATGAGCAGTTCTTC.

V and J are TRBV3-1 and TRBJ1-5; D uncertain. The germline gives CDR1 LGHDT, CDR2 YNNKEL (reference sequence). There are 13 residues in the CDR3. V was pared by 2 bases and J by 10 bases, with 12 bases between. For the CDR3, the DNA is TGTGCCAGCAGCCAAAAGCGCCAAAGTCCCCAGCATTTT. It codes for CASSQKRQSPQHF.

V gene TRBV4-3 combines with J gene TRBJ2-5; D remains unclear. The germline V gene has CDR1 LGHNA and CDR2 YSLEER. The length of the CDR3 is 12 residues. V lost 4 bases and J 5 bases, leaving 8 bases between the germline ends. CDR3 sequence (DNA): TGCGCCAGCAGCCGGGGAAGGGAGACCCAGTACTTC. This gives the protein CASSRGRETQYF.

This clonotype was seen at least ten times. The CDR3 sequence: CARGEALNYGYTF. As DNA, the CDR3 is TGTGCCAGAGGGGAGGCTTTAAACTATGGCTACACCTTC. The chain couples TRBV2 to TRBJ1-2, with D possibly matching TRBD1 (5 bases). The V gene's germline CDR1 is SNHLY and CDR2 FYNNEI. V was cut by 9 bases and J by 2 bases, with 13 bases left in between. This CDR3 comprises 13 residues.